Ten or more counts support the clone carrying this T cell receptor (beta chain). What it recognizes is unknown. This entry belongs to a study of T cells after yellow fever vaccination. Study-wide results and limits: Once the booster was given, most primary-vaccination clones reappeared, at 95% to 98% for CD4 and over 70% for CD8. When the response was secondary, it was weaker but reached its peak faster, day 5 versus 15. Contaminants from the bulk population, in the form of abundant clonotypes, could be found in FACS-sorted repertoires.

By 5'RACE template switching, TCR cDNA was produced, with a universal primer site and UMIs added in the process. In TCRdb, the 5' RACE reads were re-called with MiXCR into one record per CDR3 protein. The sample comprises under 150,000 distinct CDR3 sequences, 6.5% to 8.5% of which are singletons, and less than 0.95% rests with the top ten. Germline values: CDR1 SQVTM, CDR2 ANQGSEA. V was trimmed by 4 bases and J by 7 bases, leaving 13 bases between them. The CDR3 sequence is 13 residues long. This receptor was obtained from a man aged 25-45 years who received the YFV17D yellow fever vaccine. The sample in question was CD4+ T cells sorted from PBMCs, obtained 5 days after the yellow fever booster vaccination. This sequence joins TRBV29-1 and TRBJ2-2; TRBD2 might be the D (6 bases). The CDR3 DNA sequence: TGCAGCGTTGGACGTGGGACTTACGGGGAGCTGTTTTTT. Amino acid sequence: CSVGRGTYGELFF.